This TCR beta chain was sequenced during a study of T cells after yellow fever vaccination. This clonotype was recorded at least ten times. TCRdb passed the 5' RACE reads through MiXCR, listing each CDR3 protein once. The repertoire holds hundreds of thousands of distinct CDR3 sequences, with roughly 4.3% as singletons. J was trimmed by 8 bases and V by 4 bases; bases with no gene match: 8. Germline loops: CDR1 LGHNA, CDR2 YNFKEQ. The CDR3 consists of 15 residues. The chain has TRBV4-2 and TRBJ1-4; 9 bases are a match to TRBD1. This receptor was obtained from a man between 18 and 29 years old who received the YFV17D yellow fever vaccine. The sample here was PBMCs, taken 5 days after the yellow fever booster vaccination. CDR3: CASSPGTGWEEKLFF. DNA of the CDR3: TGTGCCAGCAGCCCGGGGACAGGGTGGGAGGAAAAACTGTTTTTT.